Following are 18 T cell receptor beta chains from one sample sequenced in a study of Ad26.COV2.S vaccination and SARS-CoV-2 variants (dated by TCRdb to the early 2020s). The library was produced with the immunoSEQ multiplex PCR assay. Not all clones reach the TCRdb copy of this immuneACCESS table, which keeps in-frame sequences only. Checked studies attribute under half of the gap to unresolved V genes and leave the rest unexplained. The sample yields over 110,000 clones; about nine tenths were counted once. 4% to 6% of the sample rests with the top ten. Reading the label with the study, this specimen's time point is: individuals recovered from natural SARS-CoV-2 infection. The starting material was peripheral blood, obtained after recovery from COVID-19. These receptors were collected from a human donor who had recovered from COVID-19.

The chain recombines TRBV4-3 with TRBJ1-2; D may be TRBD1 (6 bases). V lost 1 base and J 4 bases, leaving 13 bases between the germline ends. This CDR3 region has 15 residues. Per germline, CDR1 LGHNA and CDR2 YSLEER. The CDR3 nucleotides read TGCGCCAGCAGCCAAGTGGCGGGGGGCGGCTATGGCTACACCTTC. It specifies CASSQVAGGGYGYTF.

This clone was detected a few times. The chain combines TRBV11-2 with TRBJ1-2; possible D gene TRBD1, 5 bases. This CDR3 has 14 amino acids. Between the trimmed V and J ends, which lost 6 bases and 4 bases, there was a span of 15 bases. Per the germline V gene, CDR1 is SGHAT and CDR2 is FQNNGV. CDR3 nucleotide sequence: TGTGCCAGCAGATCCACCACGGGGCCCTATGGCTACACCTTC. This translates into CASRSTTGPYGYTF.

The V gene is TRBV18, the J gene TRBJ1-2; D perhaps matches TRBD1 (6 bases). Trimming took 3 bases from V and 3 from J, leaving 14 bases between them. There are 15 residues in the CDR3. Germline V gene sequence: CDR1 KGHSH, CDR2 LQKENI. This CDR3 is CASSPGAGADYGYTF. CDR3 bases: TGTGCCAGCTCACCGGGAGCAGGGGCAGACTATGGCTACACCTTC.

This clone was observed a single time. This chain uses TRBV27 with TRBJ2-1; TRBD2 matches at 11 bases. The CDR3 consists of 14 residues. After removal of 8 bases from V and 7 bases from J, the junction contained 7 bases not matched to a gene. Germline CDR1 and CDR2: MNHEY and SMNVEV (reference sequence). DNA for the CDR3: TGTGCCAGCTCTCTAGCGGGGGGAGATAATGAGCAGTTCTTC. This encodes CASSLAGGDNEQFF.

The table lists this clone with a few counts. The same CDR3 can be traced to other DNA sequences in this sample. The J gene is TRBJ1-2, the V gene TRBV30; no clear D. V was cut by 0 bases and J by 1 base, with 6 bases left in between. Germline V gene sequence: CDR1 GTSNPN, CDR2 SVGIG (reference sequence). CDR3 length: 13 amino acids. CDR3 nucleotides: TGTGCCTGGAGTGTTTTGGGTAACTATGGCTACACCTTC. Encoded protein: CAWSVLGNYGYTF.

J is TRBJ2-7 and V is TRBV6-2 or TRBV6-3; D gene ambiguous. Germline assignment: CDR1 MNHEY and CDR2 SVGEGT. The V and J ends lost 4 bases and 2 bases respectively, with 6 bases between them. This CDR3 has 12 amino acids. The CDR3 region has the DNA TGTGCCAGCAGTTCCCTAGCCTACGAGCAGTACTTC. It yields the protein CASSSLAYEQYF.

V and J are TRBV7-2 and TRBJ1-4; no clear D gene. Trimming cost V 5 bases and J 0 bases, with 16 bases left between them. CDR1 is SGHTA and CDR2 is FQGNSA in the germline V gene. The CDR3 has 17 amino acids. This CDR3 is CASSPRAGVATNEKLFF. In nucleotides, the CDR3 is TGTGCCAGCAGCCCGCGCGCAGGAGTGGCAACTAATGAAAAACTGTTTTTT.

This chain connects TRBV6-6 to TRBJ2-5; tentatively, D is TRBD1 (6 bases). This CDR3 has 12 amino acids. Germline assignment: CDR1 MNHNY and CDR2 SVGAGI (reference sequence). V shed 6 bases and J shed 3 bases, with 8 bases lying between them. The CDR3 sequence: CASRTGEETQYF. The CDR3 DNA sequence: TGTGCCAGCAGGACAGGAGAAGAGACCCAGTACTTC.

The chain couples TRBV25-1 to TRBJ2-1; D possibly matches TRBD1 or TRBD2 (6 bases each). Trimming shortened V by 4 bases and J by 3 bases, and 13 bases separated the two germline ends. The CDR3 sequence is 15 residues long. The germline V gene has CDR1 MGHDK and CDR2 SYGVNS. The CDR3 sequence is CASSGRGTNYNEQFF. The CDR3 DNA is TGTGCCAGCAGTGGGCGCGGGACAAACTACAATGAGCAGTTCTTC.

This chain uses TRBV5-6 with TRBJ1-5, with a possible D match to TRBD1 (5 bases). The CDR3 is 16 residues long. From germline, CDR1 is SGHDT and CDR2 YYEEEE. V was pared by 10 bases and J by 1 base, with 21 bases between. Here the CDR3 DNA reads TGTGCCGGAAGGAGAACGGGGACTTTCAGCAATCAGCCCCAGCATTTT. This sequence encodes CAGRRTGTFSNQPQHF.

The chain couples TRBV6-6 to TRBJ2-7, with 12 bases lining up with TRBD2. CDR1 and CDR2 (germline): MNHNY, SVGAGI (reference sequence). The trim removed 5 bases at V and 6 bases at J, leaving 8 bases unmatched. The CDR3 is 15 residues long. The CDR3 sequence: CASSRPSGGALEQYF. In DNA form, the CDR3 reads TGTGCCAGCAGTAGACCTAGCGGGGGGGCTCTCGAGCAGTACTTC.

The rearrangement joins TRBV28 to TRBJ1-5; D is unclear. This CDR3 has 16 residues. V was trimmed by 5 bases and J by 2 bases, leaving 16 bases between them. Germline assignment: CDR1 MDHEN and CDR2 SYDVKM. CDR3 coding DNA: TGTGCCAGCAGTACCTCAAGCCCCGGGGGCAATCAGCCCCAGCATTTT. It translates to CASSTSSPGGNQPQHF.

The chain combines TRBV5-1 with TRBJ1-1; 10 bases line up with TRBD1. The V gene end was trimmed by 3 bases and the J gene end by 3 bases; junction bases not matched to a gene: 5. The CDR3 extends over 15 amino acids. Per the germline V gene, CDR1 is SGHRS and CDR2 is YFSETQ. CDR3 bases: TGCGCCAGCAGCTCCGCCGGGACAGGGGACACTGAAGCTTTCTTT. Translated, it gives CASSSAGTGDTEAFF.

This clone has a single count. The chain combines TRBV3-1 (or the pseudogene TRBV3-2) with TRBJ2-7; perhaps D is TRBD1 or TRBD2 (7 bases each). Germline CDR1 and CDR2: LGHDT and YNNKEL (reference sequence). This CDR3 contains 17 residues. Trimming took off 6 bases at V and 1 base at J, with 22 bases between the two ends. CDR3 nucleotide sequence: TGTGCCAGCAGTCCAAGAGCTTCAGGGGGGGCGTCCTACGAGCAGTACTTC. Translation gives CASSPRASGGASYEQYF.

V and J are TRBV11-2 and TRBJ2-1, with D tentatively TRBD1 or TRBD2 (5 bases each). The CDR3 is 17 amino acids. Per germline, CDR1 SGHAT and CDR2 FQNNGV. The ends were cut back, 6 bases at V and 0 bases at J, with 18 bases in the middle. DNA of the CDR3: TGTGCCAGCAGTTCTGCCCCGTGGGGGAGCTCCTACAATGAGCAGTTCTTC. Its translation: CASSSAPWGSSYNEQFF.

The chain has TRBV19 and TRBJ1-3, with 8 bases matching TRBD1. CDR1 is LNHDA, CDR2 SQIVND, per germline (reference sequence). Losses at the gene ends were 3 bases for V and 0 bases for J; bases not matched to a gene: 4. The CDR3 loop spans 16 amino acids. The CDR3 region has the DNA TGTGCCAGTAGTATGTACAGGGGGTCCTCTGGAAACACCATATATTTT. Its protein is CASSMYRGSSGNTIYF.

The J gene is TRBJ2-3, the V gene TRBV7-9; 7 bases agree with TRBD1. This CDR3 has 12 residues. The V and J ends lost 6 bases and 6 bases, in that order; junction bases with no gene match: 3. Per the germline V gene, CDR1 is SEHNR and CDR2 is FQNEAQ (reference sequence). The CDR3 nucleotides are TGTGCCAGCAGACAGGGGTTCGATACGCAGTATTTT. It translates to CASRQGFDTQYF.

This sequence joins TRBV19 and TRBJ2-5, with TRBD1 matching over 9 bases. Germline V gene sequence: CDR1 LNHDA, CDR2 SQIVND (reference sequence). J was trimmed by 5 bases and V by 6 bases; bases with no gene match: 22. This CDR3 comprises 19 residues. This CDR3 is CASRQSSGAGQGFYETQYF. The CDR3 bases are TGTGCCAGTAGGCAATCTTCGGGTGCCGGACAGGGGTTTTACGAGACCCAGTACTTC.